This T cell receptor beta chain originates from a study of blood T cell repertoires in COVID-19. Residents of approximately 25 US areas, aged about 18 to 89 years, made up the participants. Cohorts were assigned according to the clinical history that participants reported. As processed by the authors: Reference gene primer amplification gave nucleated cell count estimates. The assay was immunoSEQ multiplex PCR, and TCRdb's table has in-frame clones only and misses some. The DNA was the basis for D and trimming; V, J and clone size are from that table. The repertoire has approximately 200,000 clones, roughly 85% of them found once; the top ten carry 10% to 12%. Germline CDR1 reads SGDLS; CDR2 reads YYNGEE. The CDR3 spans 14 residues. With 4 bases removed from V and 5 bases from J, the gap between germline ends came to 16 bases.

This chain connects TRBV9 to TRBJ2-7; TRBD1 might be the D (5 bases). The sequenced sample was PBMCs or T cells enriched from blood (not recorded which). The receptor was isolated from a young man who had recovered from COVID-19. As DNA, the CDR3 is TGTGCCAGCAGCTCATCGCAGGGTTTAAACGAGCAGTACTTC. Translating it yields CASSSSQGLNEQYF.